Below, 12 T cell receptor beta chains from the same sample are listed, as sequenced in a study of cytomegalovirus exposure and HLA in healthy donors. It was with 60 Vbeta and 13 Jbeta primers that the PCR ran. Profiling relied on immunoSEQ multiplex PCR, and the TCRdb table lists in-frame clones only, not all of them. The data hold nearly 65,000 clones, with around 73% observed a single time. Sequenced: PBMCs. These receptors originate from a middle-aged man in good health and CMV-seronegative.

The V and J genes are TRBV5-6 and TRBJ2-5; 7 bases map to TRBD2. The germline gives CDR1 SGHDT, CDR2 YYEEEE. The CDR3 has 14 residues. V shed 0 bases, J shed 4 bases, and the junction held 3 bases outside the gene matches. CDR3 in DNA: TGTGCCAGCAGCTTGGGCACTAGCGCAGAGACCCAGTACTTC. Amino acid sequence: CASSLGTSAETQYF.

In DNA form, the CDR3 reads TGTGCCAGCAGCTTAGACGGTAGCACAGATACGCAGTATTTT. It codes for CASSLDGSTDTQYF. The chain links TRBV7-2 to TRBJ2-3, with D unclear. The germline CDR1 and CDR2 sequences are SGHTA and FQGNSA. This CDR3 has 14 amino acids. Trimming pared 1 base from V and 0 bases from J, leaving 5 bases between. The full variable domain, its missing parts supplied by reference TRBV7-2 and TRBJ2-3, is GAGVSQSPSNKVTEKGKDVELRCDPISGHTALYWYRQSLGQGLEFLIYFQGNSAPDKSGLPSDRFSAERTGGSVSTLTIQRTQQEDSAVYLCASSLDGSTDTQYFGPGTRLTVL.

The rearrangement joins TRBV30 to TRBJ2-7; maybe TRBD2 (6 bases). CDR1 GTSNPN and CDR2 SVGIG come from the germline V gene (reference sequence). Between the trimmed V and J ends, which lost 5 bases and 0 bases, there was a span of 17 bases. The CDR3 spans 15 residues. The CDR3 protein is CAWESGAGFSYEQYF. The CDR3 bases are TGTGCCTGGGAGTCAGGTGCGGGGTTCTCCTACGAGCAGTACTTC.

This rearrangement joins TRBV7-9 to TRBJ1-5; the match to TRBD1 covers 8 bases. Germline V gives CDR1 SEHNR, CDR2 FQNEAQ (reference sequence). V trimming: 1 base; J trimming: 6 bases; junction bases outside the gene matches: 8. The CDR3 extends over 16 amino acids. In nucleotides, the CDR3 is TGTGCCAGCAGCTTAGATAGGACAGGGACCGGTCAGCCCCAGCATTTT. It specifies CASSLDRTGTGQPQHF.

The chain uses TRBV30 and TRBJ2-7; 8 bases match TRBD1. The V gene end was trimmed by 5 bases and the J gene end by 0 bases; junction bases not matched to a gene: 6. The CDR3 loop spans 14 amino acids. Germline loops: CDR1 GTSNPN, CDR2 SVGIG (reference sequence). As DNA, the CDR3 is TGTGCCTGGGAGACAGGGGTGGGCTCCTACGAGCAGTACTTC. Encoded protein: CAWETGVGSYEQYF.

The rearrangement uses TRBV29-1 and TRBJ2-1, with D perhaps matching TRBD2 (5 bases). The germline V and J ends were trimmed by 7 bases and 7 bases, with 8 bases remaining between them. The CDR3 runs 10 residues. Germline V lookup: CDR1 SQVTM, CDR2 ANQGSEA. The CDR3 nucleotides read TGCAGCGCCGGCGGGAATGAGCAGTTCTTC. Protein: CSAGGNEQFF.

The chain couples TRBV7-9 to TRBJ2-3; TRBD2 might be the D (5 bases). V lost 5 bases and J lost 0, with 12 bases in between. From germline, CDR1 is SEHNR and CDR2 FQNEAQ (reference sequence). CDR3 length: 15 amino acids. This chain's CDR3 is CASSIGLSSTDTQYF. CDR3 DNA sequence: TGTGCCAGCAGCATCGGACTTTCTAGCACAGATACGCAGTATTTT.

Only a few counts were recorded for this clone. This chain uses TRBV27 with TRBJ1-2, with D possibly being TRBD1 (6 bases). This CDR3 has 13 residues. V lost 3 bases and J 8 bases, leaving 13 bases between the germline ends. CDR1 and CDR2 from the germline V gene are MNHEY and SMNVEV (reference sequence). CDR3 nucleotide sequence: TGTGCCAGCAGTTTCCTTGGACAGAGCGGCTACACCTTC. Translation: CASSFLGQSGYTF.

The chain has TRBV30 and TRBJ1-2; a possible D gene is TRBD1 (5 bases). V was pared by 5 bases and J by 6 bases, with 16 bases between. CDR1 is GTSNPN, CDR2 SVGIG, per germline (reference sequence). The CDR3 consists of 13 residues. The CDR3 spells CAWATGGRNGYTF. In DNA, the CDR3 is TGTGCCTGGGCTACGGGGGGGAGGAATGGCTACACCTTC.

The sample holds a few counts of this clone. This sample includes further DNA sequences coding for the same CDR3. The genes are TRBV7-2 and TRBJ1-1; no firm D call. Between the trimmed V and J ends, which lost 5 bases and 1 base, there was a span of 8 bases. The CDR3 runs to 13 residues. Germline loops: CDR1 SGHTA, CDR2 FQGNSA. CDR3 amino acids: CASSQAANTEAFF. Written as DNA, the CDR3 is TGTGCCAGCAGCCAGGCAGCGAACACTGAAGCTTTCTTT.

This chain joins TRBV18 and TRBJ1-4; the match to TRBD1 covers 8 bases. The junction had 9 bases not matched to a gene; V was cut back by 4 bases and J by 8 bases. Per germline, CDR1 KGHSH and CDR2 LQKENI. The CDR3 has 15 amino acids. The CDR3 DNA sequence: TGTGCCAGCTCACAAGGGACAGGCGCCGTGGAAAAACTGTTTTTT. The encoded protein is CASSQGTGAVEKLFF.

This clone was counted a few times. Written as DNA, the CDR3 is TGTGCCAGCAGTTACTCGACAGGGGGCGGTGAGCAGTTCTTC. It specifies CASSYSTGGGEQFF. The chain joins TRBV6-5 to TRBJ2-1, with 10 bases fitting TRBD1. Germline values: CDR1 MNHEY, CDR2 SVGAGI. The CDR3 totals 14 residues. Germline trimming cut 0 bases from V and 9 bases from J; bases unmatched to any gene: 2.